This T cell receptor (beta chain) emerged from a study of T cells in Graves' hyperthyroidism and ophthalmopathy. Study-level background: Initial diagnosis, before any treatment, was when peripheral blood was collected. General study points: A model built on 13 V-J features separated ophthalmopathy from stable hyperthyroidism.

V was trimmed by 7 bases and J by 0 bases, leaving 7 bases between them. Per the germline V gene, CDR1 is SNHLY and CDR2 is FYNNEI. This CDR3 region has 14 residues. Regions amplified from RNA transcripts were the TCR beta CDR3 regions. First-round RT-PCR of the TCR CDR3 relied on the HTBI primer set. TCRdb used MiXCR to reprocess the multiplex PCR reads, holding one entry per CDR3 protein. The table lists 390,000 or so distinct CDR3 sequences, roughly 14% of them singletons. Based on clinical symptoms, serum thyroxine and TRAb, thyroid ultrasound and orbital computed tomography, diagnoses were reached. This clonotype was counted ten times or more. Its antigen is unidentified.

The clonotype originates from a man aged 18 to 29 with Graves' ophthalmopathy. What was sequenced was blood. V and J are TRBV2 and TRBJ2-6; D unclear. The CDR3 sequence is CASTVRSGANVLTF. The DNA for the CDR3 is TGTGCCAGCACAGTCCGCTCTGGGGCCAACGTCCTGACTTTC.